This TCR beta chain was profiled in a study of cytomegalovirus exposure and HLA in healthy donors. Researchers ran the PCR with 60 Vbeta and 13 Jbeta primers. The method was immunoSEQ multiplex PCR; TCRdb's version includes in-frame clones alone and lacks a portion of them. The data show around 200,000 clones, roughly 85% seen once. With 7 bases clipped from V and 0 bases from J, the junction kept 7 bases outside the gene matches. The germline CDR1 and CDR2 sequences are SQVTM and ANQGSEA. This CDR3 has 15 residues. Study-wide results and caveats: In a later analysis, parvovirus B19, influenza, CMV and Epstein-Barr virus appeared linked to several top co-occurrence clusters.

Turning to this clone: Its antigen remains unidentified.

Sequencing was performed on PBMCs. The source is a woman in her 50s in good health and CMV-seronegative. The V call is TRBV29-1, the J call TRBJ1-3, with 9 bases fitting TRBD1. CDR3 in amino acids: CSAGTGPNSGNTIYF. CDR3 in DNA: TGCAGCGCCGGGACAGGGCCCAACTCTGGAAACACCATATATTTT.